These T cell receptor beta chains were read from a single sample in a study of blood T cell repertoires in COVID-19. Here immunoSEQ multiplex PCR was the method, and the copy in TCRdb shows in-frame clones only, minus some. The sample records about 74,000 clones, approximately 88% being singletons. The sequenced material came from peripheral blood. The receptors here all came from a man aged 45-65 years with active COVID-19. CDR3s include the opening cysteine and the closing phenylalanine or tryptophan. Size tells how often a clone was seen (once, few, many) or the class of an expanded clone, and some rows leave it out.

V gene: TRBV6-2/TRBV6-3; clone size: many; CDR3 protein: CASSYTRPGNEQFF
V gene: TRBV6-5; clone size: NA; CDR3 protein: CASSTHSGASYEQYF
V gene: TRBV4-1; clone size: NA; CDR3 protein: CASSPREGGSSYEQYF
V gene: TRBV15; clone size: NA; CDR3 protein: CATSTRQGNTGELFF
V gene: TRBV19; clone size: once; CDR3 protein: CASTPRDRGFRGGYTF
V gene: TRBV4-3; clone size: NA; CDR3 protein: CASSKTSTGPRPNEKLFF
V gene: TRBV9; clone size: NA; CDR3 protein: CASSVAGGGSTEAFF
V gene: TRBV11-2; clone size: NA; CDR3 protein: CASSQGAGELFF
V gene: TRBV7-9; clone size: NA; CDR3 protein: CVSGDYGYTF
V gene: TRBV7-8; clone size: NA; CDR3 protein: CASSLQGVSQFF
V gene: TRBV4-2; clone size: NA; CDR3 protein: CASSPVSGRSSYNEQFF
V gene: TRBV10-3; clone size: NA; CDR3 protein: CAISEPGGREHF
V gene: TRBV5-1; clone size: NA; CDR3 protein: CASSVAAGTDTQYF
V gene: TRBV9; clone size: NA; CDR3 protein: CASSPTVGRGYTF
V gene: TRBV7-9; clone size: NA; CDR3 protein: CASSLPEYGYTF
V gene: TRBV2; clone size: few; CDR3 protein: CASRGTGTDYGYTF
V gene: TRBV29-1; clone size: NA; CDR3 protein: CSVHRGNEQFF
V gene: TRBV23-1; clone size: NA; CDR3 protein: CASSRLWAGGAPWYPNTGELFF
V gene: TRBV21-1; clone size: NA; CDR3 protein: CASSREDRGLAGGHDTQYF
V gene: TRBV9; clone size: NA; CDR3 protein: CASSLGGSGNTIYF
V gene: TRBV6-2/TRBV6-3; clone size: NA; CDR3 protein: CASSPDRGDGYTF
V gene: TRBV14; clone size: NA; CDR3 protein: CASSHGTGGLTYGYTF
V gene: TRBV10-2; clone size: NA; CDR3 protein: CASSDFGGKDYGYTF